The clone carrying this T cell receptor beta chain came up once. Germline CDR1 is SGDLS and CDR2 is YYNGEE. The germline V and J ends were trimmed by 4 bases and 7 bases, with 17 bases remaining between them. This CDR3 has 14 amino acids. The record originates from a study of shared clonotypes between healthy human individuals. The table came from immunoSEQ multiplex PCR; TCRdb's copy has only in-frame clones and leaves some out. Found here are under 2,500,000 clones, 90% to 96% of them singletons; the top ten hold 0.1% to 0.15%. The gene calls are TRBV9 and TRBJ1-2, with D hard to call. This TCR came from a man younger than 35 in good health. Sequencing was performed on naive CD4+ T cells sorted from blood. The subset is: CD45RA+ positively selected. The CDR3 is CASSLEDRAGGYTF. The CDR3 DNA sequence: TGTGCCAGCAGCTTGGAGGACCGCGCGGGTGGCTACACCTTC.